Reported below is one T cell receptor (beta chain). What it binds is unknown. This sample is part of a study of cytomegalovirus exposure and HLA in healthy donors. Study-wide results and caveats: Reports described diagnosis of cytomegalovirus status by the classifier as highly specific and sensitive.

Among the donors, all were healthy bone marrow donors. This PCR relied on a set of 60 Vbeta primers and 13 Jbeta primers. As handled by the study authors: Later, tens of millions of unique TCR beta chains were counted in an analysis, and roughly 10 million of them were shared. Only in-frame clones appear in the TCRdb table, and some are missing; sequencing was by immunoSEQ multiplex PCR. The V and J calls and the clone size are those of that table, but D and trimming were determined from the DNA. Its table records over 100,000 clones. Trimming cost V 11 bases and J 2 bases, with 16 bases left between them. This CDR3 is built from 13 residues. Germline V gene lookup returns CDR1 SGHVS and CDR2 FQNEAQ.

This clonotype was obtained from a young man in good health and CMV-seronegative. The specimen was PBMCs. The chain uses TRBV7-8 and TRBJ2-7; D gene unclear. In DNA, the CDR3 is TGTGCCTGCCGGATTAGAGGCGCCTACGAGCAGTACTTC. Translation gives CACRIRGAYEQYF.